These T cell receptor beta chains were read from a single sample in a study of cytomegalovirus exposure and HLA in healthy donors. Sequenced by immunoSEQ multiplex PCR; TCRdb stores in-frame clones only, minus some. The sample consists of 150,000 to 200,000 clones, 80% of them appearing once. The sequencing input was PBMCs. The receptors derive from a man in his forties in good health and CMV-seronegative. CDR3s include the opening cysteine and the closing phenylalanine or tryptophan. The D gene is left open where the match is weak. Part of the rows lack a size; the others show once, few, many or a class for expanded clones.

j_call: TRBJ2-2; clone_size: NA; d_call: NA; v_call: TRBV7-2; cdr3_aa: CASSFLYTGELFF; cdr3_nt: TGTGCCAGCAGTTTCCTCTACACCGGGGAGCTGTTTTTT
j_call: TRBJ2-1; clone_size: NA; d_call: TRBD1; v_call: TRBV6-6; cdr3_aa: CASSYSEGADEQFF; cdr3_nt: TGTGCCAGCAGTTACTCTGAGGGGGCTGATGAGCAGTTCTTC
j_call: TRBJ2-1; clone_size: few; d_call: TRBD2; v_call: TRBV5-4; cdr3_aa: CASSPGFGTSRWSYNEQFF; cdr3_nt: TGTGCCAGCAGCCCAGGATTCGGGACTAGCAGATGGTCCTACAATGAGCAGTTCTTC
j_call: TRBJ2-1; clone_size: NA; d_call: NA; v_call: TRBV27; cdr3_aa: CASRRTGNNEQFF; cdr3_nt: TGTGCCAGCAGGCGGACGGGAAACAATGAGCAGTTCTTC
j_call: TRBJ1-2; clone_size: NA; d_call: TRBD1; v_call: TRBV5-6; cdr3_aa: CASSWTTGASYGYTF; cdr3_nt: TGTGCCAGCAGCTGGACGACAGGGGCCTCCTATGGCTACACCTTC
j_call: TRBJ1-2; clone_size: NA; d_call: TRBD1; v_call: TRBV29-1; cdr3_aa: CSGGGQGANYGYTF; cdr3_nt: TGCAGCGGGGGAGGACAGGGAGCTAACTATGGCTACACCTTC
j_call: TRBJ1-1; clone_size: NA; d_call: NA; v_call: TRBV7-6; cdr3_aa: CASSLSERTEAFF; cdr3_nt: TGTGCCAGCAGTTTATCGGAGCGGACTGAAGCTTTCTTT
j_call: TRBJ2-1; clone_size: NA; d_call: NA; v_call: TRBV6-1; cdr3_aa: CASSDGGINEQFF; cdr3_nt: TGTGCCAGCAGTGACGGAGGGATCAATGAGCAGTTCTTC
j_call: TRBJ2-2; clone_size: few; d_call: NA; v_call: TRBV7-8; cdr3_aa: CASSYDGGPTGELFF; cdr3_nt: TGTGCCAGCAGTTACGACGGGGGGCCCACCGGGGAGCTGTTTTTT
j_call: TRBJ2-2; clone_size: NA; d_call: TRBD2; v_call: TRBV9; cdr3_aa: CASSAGLAGPGELFF; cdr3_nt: TGTGCCAGCAGTGCAGGACTAGCGGGACCCGGGGAGCTGTTTTTT
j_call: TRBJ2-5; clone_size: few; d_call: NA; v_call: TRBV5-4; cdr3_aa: CASSFGGDWLAQETQYF; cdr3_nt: TGTGCCAGCAGCTTCGGCGGGGATTGGCTAGCGCAAGAGACCCAGTACTTC
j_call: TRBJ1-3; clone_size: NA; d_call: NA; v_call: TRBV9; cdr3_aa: CASSVGGVGNTIYF; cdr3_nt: TGTGCCAGCAGCGTAGGGGGAGTTGGAAACACCATATATTTT
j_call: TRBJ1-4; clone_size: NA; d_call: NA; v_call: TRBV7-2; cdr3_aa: CASSPRVATNEKLFF; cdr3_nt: TGTGCCAGCAGCCCGCGGGTAGCAACTAATGAAAAACTGTTTTTT
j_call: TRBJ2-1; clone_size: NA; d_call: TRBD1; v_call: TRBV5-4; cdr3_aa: CASSLAGTGLGNEQFF; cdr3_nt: TGTGCCAGCAGCTTGGCAGGGACAGGGCTTGGCAATGAGCAGTTCTTC
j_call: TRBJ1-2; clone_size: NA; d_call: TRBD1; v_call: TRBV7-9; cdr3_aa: CASSLGGTAANYGYTF; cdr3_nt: TGTGCCAGCAGCTTAGGAGGGACAGCCGCTAACTATGGCTACACCTTC
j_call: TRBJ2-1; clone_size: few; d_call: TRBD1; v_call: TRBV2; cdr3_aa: CASTIGQGADEQFF; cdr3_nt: TGTGCCAGCACGATCGGACAGGGGGCTGATGAGCAGTTCTTC
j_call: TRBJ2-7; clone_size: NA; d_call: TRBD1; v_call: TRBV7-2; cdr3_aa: CASSLNQGVSYEQYF; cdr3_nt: TGTGCCAGCAGCTTAAACCAGGGGGTCTCCTACGAGCAGTACTTC
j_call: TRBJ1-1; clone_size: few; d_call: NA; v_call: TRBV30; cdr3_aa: CAWSVGANAFF; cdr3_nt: TGTGCCTGGAGTGTAGGGGCGAACGCCTTCTTT
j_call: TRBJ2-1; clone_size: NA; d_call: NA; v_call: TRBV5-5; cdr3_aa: CASSRLEEQFF; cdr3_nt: TGTGCCAGCAGCCGCCTAGAGGAGCAGTTCTTC
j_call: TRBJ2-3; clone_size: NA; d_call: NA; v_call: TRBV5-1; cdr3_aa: CASSLRGMGTDTQYF; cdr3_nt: TGCGCCAGCAGCTTGCGGGGTATGGGGACAGATACGCAGTATTTT
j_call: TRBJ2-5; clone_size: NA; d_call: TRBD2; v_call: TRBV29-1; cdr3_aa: CSVVAGGSEETQYF; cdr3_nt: TGCAGCGTTGTTGCGGGGGGTTCCGAAGAGACCCAGTACTTC
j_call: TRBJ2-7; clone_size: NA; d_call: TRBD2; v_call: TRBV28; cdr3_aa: CASRGTSVYEQYF; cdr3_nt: TGTGCCAGCAGGGGGACTAGCGTCTACGAGCAGTACTTC
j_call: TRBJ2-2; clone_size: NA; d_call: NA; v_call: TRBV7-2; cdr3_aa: CASSFKYTGELFF; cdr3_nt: TGTGCCAGCAGCTTCAAATACACCGGGGAGCTGTTTTTT
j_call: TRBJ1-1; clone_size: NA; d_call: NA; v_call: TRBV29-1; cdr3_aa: CSVEGTLKMNTEAFF; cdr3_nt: TGCAGCGTTGAAGGGACACTGAAAATGAACACTGAAGCTTTCTTT
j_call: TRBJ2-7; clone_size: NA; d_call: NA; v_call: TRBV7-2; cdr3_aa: CASSLQGPRTGGLSFEQYF; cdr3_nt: TGTGCCAGCAGCTTACAGGGCCCGAGGACGGGGGGCCTTTCCTTCGAGCAGTACTTC
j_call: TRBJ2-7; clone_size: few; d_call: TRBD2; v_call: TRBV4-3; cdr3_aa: CASSQEGLAAYEQYF; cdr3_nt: TGCGCCAGCAGCCAAGAGGGACTAGCGGCCTACGAGCAGTACTTC